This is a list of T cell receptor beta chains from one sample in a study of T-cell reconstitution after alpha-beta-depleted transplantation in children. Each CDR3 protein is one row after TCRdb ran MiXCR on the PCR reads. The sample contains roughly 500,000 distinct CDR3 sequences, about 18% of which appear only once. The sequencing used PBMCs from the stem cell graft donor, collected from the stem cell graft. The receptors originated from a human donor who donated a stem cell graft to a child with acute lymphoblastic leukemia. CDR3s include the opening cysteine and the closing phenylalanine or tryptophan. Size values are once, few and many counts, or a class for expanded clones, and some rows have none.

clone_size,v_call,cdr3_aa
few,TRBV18,CASSPLGGVREKLFF
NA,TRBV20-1,CSARVRGAYNEQFF
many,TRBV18,CASSPQGASNQPQHF
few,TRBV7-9,CASSFEMSTDTQYF
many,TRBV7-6,CASSFSGDEQYF
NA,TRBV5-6,CASSLVRGALGYTF
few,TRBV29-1,CSVEVPPGTEAFF
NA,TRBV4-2,CASSQEGGFTYEQYF
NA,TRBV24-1,CATSDPDGVSSYNEQFF
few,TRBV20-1,CSVKAVVSLYNEQFF
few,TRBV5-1,CASSSTGDPNYGYTF
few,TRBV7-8,CASRWFGETQYF
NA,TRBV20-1,CSALRGGARIYGYTF
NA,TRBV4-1,CASSQQGVYGYTF
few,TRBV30,CAWNLGQGNQPQHF
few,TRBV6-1,CASRPGQEAYSNQPQHF
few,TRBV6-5,CASSYSGTGTEQYF
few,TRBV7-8,CASSLGGSSGRVDTQYF
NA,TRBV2,CASTRLLHEPNTQYF
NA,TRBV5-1,CASSSIYTQYF
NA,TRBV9,CASSVGPEQYF
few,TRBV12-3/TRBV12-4,CASSLGAGVGTEAFF
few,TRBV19,CASSMGADTQYF
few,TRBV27,CASSLSGDGGEAFF
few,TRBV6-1,CASSIAGEAYNEQFF
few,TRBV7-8,CASSLVVWDRVAKNIQYF
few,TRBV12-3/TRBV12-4,CASNLGGADTQYF
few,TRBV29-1,CSVERGTTGGGYTF
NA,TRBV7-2,CASSLSVRNTDTQYF
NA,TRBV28,CASSRDASSEQYF
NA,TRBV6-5,CASSYGREGGYTF
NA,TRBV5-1,CASSLDRDPYNEQFF
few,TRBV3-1,CASSRASGPTTYNEQFF
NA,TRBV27,CASSLSEAQTQYF
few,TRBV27,CASSARTGGLADTQYF
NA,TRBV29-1,CSVEYSDTQYF
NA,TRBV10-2,CASSESLYYGYTF
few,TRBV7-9,CASSPLTGENTEAFF
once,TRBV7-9,CATRGLTGGYNEQFF
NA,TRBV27,CASSSSAGRYNEQFF
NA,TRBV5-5,CASSLVVSGPDGYTF
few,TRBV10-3,CAISEPGSDGNQPQHF
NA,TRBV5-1,CASSLGTSGLETQYF
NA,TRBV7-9,CASSVRVSTGELFF
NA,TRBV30,CAWRDSHRYRDYGYTF
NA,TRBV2,CASSPGLAGGNNEQFF
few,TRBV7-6,CASSLAGQGGNQPQHF
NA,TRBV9,CASSVDGTAYNEQFF
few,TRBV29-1,CSVDTGTGTEAFF
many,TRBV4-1,CASSALAGAYNEQFF
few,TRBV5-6,CASSLQSGTGGEKLFF
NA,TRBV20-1,CSAPSAGGGTEAVF
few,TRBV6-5,CASSYFDGSNQPQHF
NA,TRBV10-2,CASSESLVGYEQYF
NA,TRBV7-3,CASSSPTARQETQYF
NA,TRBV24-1,CATSEGGNTEAFF
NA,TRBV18,CASSGRDRATGELFF
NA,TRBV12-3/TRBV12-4,CASSFDPSGTEAFF
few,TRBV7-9,CASSKVYEQFF
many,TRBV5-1,CASSANYEQYF